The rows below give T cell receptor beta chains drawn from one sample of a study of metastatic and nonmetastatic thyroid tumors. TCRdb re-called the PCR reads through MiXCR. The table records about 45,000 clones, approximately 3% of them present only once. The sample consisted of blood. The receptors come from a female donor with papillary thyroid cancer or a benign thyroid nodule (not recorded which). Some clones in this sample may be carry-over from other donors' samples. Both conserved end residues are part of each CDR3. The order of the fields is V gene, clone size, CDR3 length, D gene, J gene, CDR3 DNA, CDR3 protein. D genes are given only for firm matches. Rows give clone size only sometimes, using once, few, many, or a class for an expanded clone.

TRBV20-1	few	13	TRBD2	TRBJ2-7	TGCAGTGCTCTTAGCGGGGGGGCCTGGGAGCAGTACTTC	CSALSGGAWEQYF
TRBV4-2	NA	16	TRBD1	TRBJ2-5	TGTGCCAGCAGCCAAACTACACAGGGGTACCAAGAGACCCAGTACTTC	CASSQTTQGYQETQYF
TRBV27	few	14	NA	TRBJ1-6	TGTGCCAGCAGCCCAGGGGTGGGTAATTCACCCCTCCACTTT	CASSPGVGNSPLHF
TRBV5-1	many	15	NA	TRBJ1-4	TGCGCCAGCAGCTTGCTCGCAGACAGAAATGAAAAACTGTTTTTT	CASSLLADRNEKLFF
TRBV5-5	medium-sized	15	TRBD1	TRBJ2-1	TGTGCCAGCAGCTACAGGGGTAGCTCCTACAATGAGCAGTTCTTC	CASSYRGSSYNEQFF
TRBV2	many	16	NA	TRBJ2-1	TGTGCCAGCAGTGAAACCAGCCCCAGCTCCTACAATGAGCAGTTCTTC	CASSETSPSSYNEQFF
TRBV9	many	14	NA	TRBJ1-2	TGTGCCAGCAGCGTAGGTCGGGTTGGTGGTGGCTACACCTTC	CASSVGRVGGGYTF
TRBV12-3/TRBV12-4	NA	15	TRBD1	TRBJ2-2	TGTGCCAGCAGCACTAGGACAGGCGGCACCGGGGAGCTGTTTTTT	CASSTRTGGTGELFF
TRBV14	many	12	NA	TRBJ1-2	TGTGCCAGCAGCCCTAGTAGCTATGGCTACACCTTC	CASSPSSYGYTF
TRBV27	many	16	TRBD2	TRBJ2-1	TGTGCCAGCAGGGCCCTAGCGGGATGGTCCTACAATGAGCAGTTCTTC	CASRALAGWSYNEQFF
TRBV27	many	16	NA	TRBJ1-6	TGTGCCAGCAGATTAGGGGTAGCGTCCTATAATTCACCCCTCCACTTT	CASRLGVASYNSPLHF
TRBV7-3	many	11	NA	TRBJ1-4	TGTGCCAGCAGCTTAGATGAAAAACTGTTTTTT	CASSLDEKLFF
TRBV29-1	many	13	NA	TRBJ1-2	TGCAGCGTTGAAGCTGCAGGGATCTATGGCTACACCTTC	CSVEAAGIYGYTF
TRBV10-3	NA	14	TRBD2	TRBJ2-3	TGTGCCATCAGGGCTAGCGGGAGTTCCGATACGCAGTATTTT	CAIRASGSSDTQYF
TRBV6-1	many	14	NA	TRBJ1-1	TGTGCCAGCAGTGAAGTCGGAGAGAGCACTGAAGCTTTCTTT	CASSEVGESTEAFF
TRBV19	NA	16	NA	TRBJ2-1	TGTGCCAGTAGTTTCGGAACAACCCGCTCCTACAATGAGCAGTTCTTC	CASSFGTTRSYNEQFF
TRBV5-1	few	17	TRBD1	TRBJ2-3	TGCGCCAACAGCTCGGGACAGCAGAGTGCTAGCACAGATACGCAGTATTTT	CANSSGQQSASTDTQYF
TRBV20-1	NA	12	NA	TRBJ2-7	TGCAGTGCTATTCGCGGAACCTACGAGCAGTACTTC	CSAIRGTYEQYF
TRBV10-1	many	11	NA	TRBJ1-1	TGCGCCAGCAGTGGCGGCGGGGAGGCTTTCTTT	CASSGGGEAFF
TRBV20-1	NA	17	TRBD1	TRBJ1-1	TGCAGTGCTAGCGACGACAGGGTGTCCTACAGGAACACTGCAGCTTTCTTT	CSASDDRVSYRNTAAFF
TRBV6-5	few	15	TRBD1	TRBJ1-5	TGTGCCAGCAGTTCGGGACAGCTTAGCAATCAGCCCCAGCATTTT	CASSSGQLSNQPQHF
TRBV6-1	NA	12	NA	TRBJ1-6	TGTGCCAGCGGGGGGTTTGGTTCACCCCTCCACTTT	CASGGFGSPLHF
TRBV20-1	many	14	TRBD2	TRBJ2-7	TGCAGTGCTAGTCCTAGCGGGAGCATCTACGAGCAGTACTTC	CSASPSGSIYEQYF
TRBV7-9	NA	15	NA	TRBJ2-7	TGTGCCAGCAGCGCCCGGGACACCCCTCCCTACGAGCAGTACTTC	CASSARDTPPYEQYF
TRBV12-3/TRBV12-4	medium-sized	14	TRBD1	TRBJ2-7	TGTGCCAGCAGCCCGACAGGGAATCCCTACGAGCAGTACTTC	CASSPTGNPYEQYF
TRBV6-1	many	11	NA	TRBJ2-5	TGTGCCATTACAGACAAAGAGACCCAGTACTTC	CAITDKETQYF
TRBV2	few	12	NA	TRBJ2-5	TGTGCCAGCAAGCGTCTAGCGGAGACCCAGTACTTC	CASKRLAETQYF
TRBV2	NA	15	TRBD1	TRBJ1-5	TGTGCCAGCAGCGAGTCCGGGACAGGGGTTCAGCCCCAGCATTTT	CASSESGTGVQPQHF
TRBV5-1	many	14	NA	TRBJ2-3	TGCGCCAGCAGCTTGGTGCCGGGATCAGATACGCAGTATTTT	CASSLVPGSDTQYF
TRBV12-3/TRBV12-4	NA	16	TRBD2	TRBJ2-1	TGTGCCAGCAGTGCACAACTAGCGGGTTACTACAATGAGCAGTTCTTC	CASSAQLAGYYNEQFF
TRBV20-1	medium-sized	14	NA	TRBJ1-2	TGCAGTGCTATCCCCCCGCCGGGAGGCTATGGCTGCACCTTC	CSAIPPPGGYGCTF
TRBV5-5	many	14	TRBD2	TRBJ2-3	TGTGCCAGCAGCTTGGCCTCGGGGGGAGATACGCAGTATTTT	CASSLASGGDTQYF
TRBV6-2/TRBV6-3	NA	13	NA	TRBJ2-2	TGTGCCAGCTCCCACACCGACACCGGGGAGCTGTTTTTT	CASSHTDTGELFF
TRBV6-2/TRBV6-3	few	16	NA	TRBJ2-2	TGCGCCAGCAGTTACTCGGTGCCGACGAACACCGGGGAGCTGTTTTTT	CASSYSVPTNTGELFF
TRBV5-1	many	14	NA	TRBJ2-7	TGCGCCAGCAGCTTGGGGCCACAGACGGACGAGCAGTACTTC	CASSLGPQTDEQYF
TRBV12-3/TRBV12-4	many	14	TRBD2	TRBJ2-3	TGTGCCAGCAGTCCCTGGGGGGGAGAAGATACGCAGTATTTT	CASSPWGGEDTQYF
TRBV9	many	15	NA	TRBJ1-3	TGTGCCAGCAGCACAAGCGGGGGGGCTGGAAACACCATATATTTT	CASSTSGGAGNTIYF
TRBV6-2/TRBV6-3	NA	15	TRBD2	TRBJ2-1	TGTGCCAGCAGTGACGGACTAGCGGGAGTAGATGAGCAGTTCTTC	CASSDGLAGVDEQFF
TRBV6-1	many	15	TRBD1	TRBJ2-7	TGTGCCAGCAGCCCACAGGGGGCGCGGGCCTACGAGCAGTACTTC	CASSPQGARAYEQYF
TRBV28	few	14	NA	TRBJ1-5	TGTGCCAGCAGTTTGCGGGGGCGTCATCAGCCCCAGCATTTT	CASSLRGRHQPQHF
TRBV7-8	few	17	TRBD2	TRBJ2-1	TGTGCCAGCAGCTCCGGACTAGCGGGAGGCGTAGTCGATGAGCAGTTCTTC	CASSSGLAGGVVDEQFF
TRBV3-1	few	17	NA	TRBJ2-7	TGTGCCAGCAGCCAAGAAGGACTGCAAGATACTTTTAACGAGCAGTACTTC	CASSQEGLQDTFNEQYF
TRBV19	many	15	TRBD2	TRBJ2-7	TGTGCCAGTAGTACAAGAGCGGGAGAAGTCTACGAGCAGTACTTC	CASSTRAGEVYEQYF
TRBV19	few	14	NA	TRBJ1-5	TGTGCCAGTAGTATAGAGCAGGGTCATCAGCCCCAGCATTTT	CASSIEQGHQPQHF
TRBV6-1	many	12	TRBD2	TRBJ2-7	TGTGCCGCGGCCGGGACTATCTACGAGCAGTACTTC	CAAAGTIYEQYF
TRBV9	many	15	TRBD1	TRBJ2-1	TGTGCCAGCAGCGCGGGACAGGGGACCTACAATGAGCAGTTCTTC	CASSAGQGTYNEQFF